This T cell receptor beta chain was found in a study of shared clonotypes between healthy human individuals (dated by TCRdb to 2018 to 2020). Describing the broader study: The cohort included a few men and a couple of women between 18 and 49 years of age. For each donor, CD4 naive and CD4 memory were each run on three plates, CD8 naive on two plates, and CD8 memory on one plate. The study deeply sequenced blood TCR repertoires of about five healthy adults to estimate repertoire size and the extent of clonotype sharing between individuals. To increase sequencing depth and limit assay-specific biases, different laboratories used diverse techniques to prepare libraries and sequence TCR repertoires. Each donor's leukapheresis produced roughly between roughly 0.9 and 8.9 billion PBMCs.

The CDR3 numbers 16 residues from cysteine through phenylalanine. CDR3 DNA only is kept here, 48 bases in frame from base 1. The germline V gene (reference sequence) supplies CDR1 SEHNR and CDR2 FQNEAQ. Trimming accounts for 4 bases at V and 4 bases at J, while the number of junction bases matched to no gene is 8. The research as a whole found: Rarefaction of sorted-subset datasets indicated incomplete sequencing despite the large sequencing depth. The small number of donors limited the genetic and exposure-history diversity represented. Only blood was sampled, and tissue TCR repertoires likely differ from those in blood. Compared with non-shared clonotypes, clonotypes shared by all four sorted-subset donors had higher generation probabilities. Naive subsets generally had larger estimated clonotype richness than memory subsets did. Pairwise subsampling led to the expectation that sequencing depth would affect the degree of clonotype sharing among donors. Sharing across a few donors was observed for approximately 5% of naive CD4, 3% to 3.5% of naive CD8, 2% to 2.5% of memory CD4, and over 0.3% of memory CD8 clonotypes.

For the CD8 naive samples, CD45RO-negative cells were positively selected for CCR7, yielding a CD45RA+CCR7+ population from which TemRA cells were excluded. Healthy HIV-negative adults with no recently reported acute infections or vaccinations were included as donors. All donors were Caucasian adults living in Nashville, Tennessee, USA. Blood was obtained by leukapheresis, after which PBMCs were separated by Ficoll-Histopaque density gradient centrifugation and cryopreserved in liquid nitrogen vapor phase. Purity and quantity of every magnetically sorted T cell population were checked by analytical flow cytometry. Genomic DNA was isolated from every sorted fraction and measured by UV absorbance on a Nanodrop 2000c. Using the deep immunoSEQ assay, TCR CDR3 regions were amplified from genomic DNA by multiplex PCR. For each cell subset, the extracted genomic DNA was distributed evenly across all wells of several immunoSEQ 96-well plates, and each plate served as one replicate. For sorted subsets, 200 ng of genomic DNA, equivalent to 25,000 to 35,000 T cell genomes, went into each replicate PCR. The purified libraries were quantified using a Qubit 3.0 fluorometer, sized with a Bioanalyzer 2100, and then quantified again using the KAPA Library Quantification kit. Every immunoSEQ 96-well plate was sequenced on a separate single-read 150-cycle Illumina NextSeq 550 flow cell. Processing in the source paper ran as follows. Because the immunoSEQ output held only junctional sequences and lacked quality scores, the filtering could not match the filtering applied to full-length reads. To assign V/J genes and CDR3, sequences were annotated using PyIR, a Python wrapper for IgBLAST v1.9, with IMGT germline references. Reads were removed for weak V/J assignments (E-value above 1e-6), missing CDR3, stop codons, out-of-frame junctions, or ambiguous translated residues. A V3J clonotype was defined by an identical inferred V gene, J gene, and CDR3 amino acid sequence. Percentage overlap between repertoires was calculated by dividing the number of shared unique clonotypes by the size of the smaller repertoire. Three approaches were used to assess repertoire richness: RTK rarefaction, the Chao1 estimator, and Recon v2.1 estimates of unobserved clonotypes. Generation probabilities were computed with OLGA for all TCRbeta clonotypes obtained by the gDNA method from four donors. The table was pulled from immuneACCESS by TCRdb, which kept in-frame rearrangements only. Such tables lose some clones; where checked, under half of the loss comes from unresolved V genes, and the rest has no known cause. V, J and clone size reflect that table, while D and trimming were determined from the DNA. A total of some 630,000 clones appear in this sample, 95% to 97% of them only once. 0.11% of the sample comes from the top ten.

Worth noting for this clone: Its antigen is still unknown. No quality values exist for individual bases; no much larger clone is one base distant.

Sequencing was done on a sample of naive CD8+ T cells sorted from blood. What the cell subset or site label conveys for this sample: CD45RA+CCR7+. This receptor was taken from a woman in her 30s in good health. The chain couples TRBV7-9 to TRBJ2-1; 9 central nucleotides agree with TRBD2. Read as DNA, the sequence is TGTGCCAGCAGCTCCCTGACTAGCGGTTCGTACAATGAGCAGTTCTTC. It translates as CASSSLTSGSYNEQFF.